The rows below give T cell receptor beta chains drawn from one sample of a study of shared clonotypes between healthy human individuals. The repertoire was sequenced with immunoSEQ multiplex PCR; TCRdb's copy has only in-frame clones and lacks some. This table holds more than 2 million clones, about 95% found once. The sequenced sample consisted of naive CD8+ T cells sorted from blood. Receptors originate from a man aged 18 to 29 in good health. CDR3s include the opening cysteine and the closing phenylalanine or tryptophan. The D gene is left open where the match is weak. Clone size is given for some rows only: seen once, a few or many times, or a class if the clone is expanded.

clone_size d_call j_call v_call cdr3_aa cdr3_nt
once NA TRBJ2-1 TRBV18 CASSPSSYNEQFF TGTGCCAGCTCACCGAGCTCCTACAATGAGCAGTTCTTC
NA NA TRBJ2-1 TRBV4-3 CASSQDGSRYNEQFF TGCGCCAGCAGCCAAGATGGTAGCCGCTACAATGAGCAGTTCTTC
NA TRBD1 TRBJ1-1 TRBV4-3 CASSRLPGQEKNTEAFF TGCGCCAGCAGCCGTCTACCGGGACAGGAGAAGAACACTGAAGCTTTCTTT
NA TRBD2 TRBJ2-7 TRBV28 CASTQLAGLYEQYF TGTGCCAGCACCCAGTTAGCGGGTTTATACGAGCAGTACTTC
NA NA TRBJ1-2 TRBV27 CASSLSSGSRGYTF TGTGCCAGCAGTTTATCCTCAGGATCTAGGGGCTACACCTTC
NA NA TRBJ2-5 TRBV4-2 CASSHSGLPLDF TGTGCCAGCAGCCATTCGGGACTTCCACTGGACTTC
NA NA TRBJ2-1 TRBV10-3 CAISPIVLGYNEQFF TGTGCCATCAGTCCCATTGTCCTAGGATACAATGAGCAGTTCTTC
NA NA TRBJ2-3 TRBV2 CASSDSDTQYF TGTGCCAGCAGTGACTCGGATACGCAGTATTTT
NA NA TRBJ2-7 TRBV7-9 CASRRGDSYEQYF TGTGCCAGCAGACGCGGGGACAGCTACGAGCAGTACTTC
NA NA TRBJ2-7 TRBV11-2 CASSDGVRWDEQYF TGTGCCAGCAGTGACGGGGTGAGGTGGGACGAGCAGTACTTC
NA NA TRBJ1-1 TRBV28 CASSDVGLGAFF TGTGCCAGCAGTGATGTTGGGTTAGGTGCTTTCTTT
once NA TRBJ2-1 TRBV6-6 CAAALAAWDEQFF TGTGCCGCTGCGCTGGCGGCCTGGGATGAGCAGTTCTTC
NA NA TRBJ1-5 TRBV28 CASNSLVMGYSNQPQHF TGTGCCAGCAACAGTTTAGTCATGGGATATAGCAATCAGCCCCAGCATTTT
NA NA TRBJ1-5 TRBV25-1 CASSDVGASQPQHF TGTGCCAGCAGTGATGTTGGGGCCAGTCAGCCCCAGCATTTT
NA TRBD2 TRBJ2-7 TRBV9 CASSVDPSGYEQYF TGTGCCAGCAGCGTAGATCCTAGCGGCTACGAGCAGTACTTC
NA NA TRBJ2-5 TRBV6-5 CASTHQETQYF TGTGCCAGCACCCACCAAGAGACCCAGTACTTC
NA NA TRBJ2-7 TRBV28 CASSYPARDTYEQYF TGTGCCAGCAGTTACCCCGCCAGGGACACCTACGAGCAGTACTTC
NA NA TRBJ1-2 TRBV9 CASSVGEGTGYGYTF TGTGCCAGCAGCGTAGGTGAGGGTACGGGCTATGGCTACACCTTC
NA NA TRBJ2-7 TRBV5-5 CASSLVQESAYEQYF TGTGCCAGCAGCTTGGTACAGGAGAGCGCCTACGAGCAGTACTTC
NA NA TRBJ2-1 TRBV9 CASSGVPRGPETYNEQFF TGTGCCAGCAGCGGTGTCCCTCGGGGGCCTGAGACTTACAATGAGCAGTTCTTC
NA TRBD2 TRBJ2-7 TRBV7-9 CASSPRDRLAGSSYEQYF TGTGCCAGCAGCCCTAGGGACAGACTAGCGGGGAGCTCCTACGAGCAGTACTTC
NA NA TRBJ2-3 TRBV6-1 CASSLDPTDTQYF TGTGCCAGCAGCCTTGACCCCACAGATACGCAGTATTTT
NA TRBD2 TRBJ2-7 TRBV27 CASSQGLAESYEQYF TGTGCCAGCAGTCAAGGACTAGCGGAGTCCTACGAGCAGTACTTC
NA NA TRBJ2-1 TRBV10-3 CAIRPSRKFF TGTGCCATCAGGCCCAGCAGGAAGTTCTTC
NA NA TRBJ2-5 TRBV7-3 CASSSPGHQYQETQYF TGTGCCAGCAGCTCCCCGGGACACCAGTACCAAGAGACCCAGTACTTC
NA NA TRBJ2-5 TRBV5-1 CASSLFQETQYF TGCGCCAGCAGCCTATTTCAAGAGACCCAGTACTTC
NA NA TRBJ2-2 TRBV5-4 CASRLQGDGTGELFF TGTGCCAGCAGATTGCAGGGTGACGGCACCGGGGAGCTGTTTTTT
NA NA TRBJ1-3 TRBV7-9 CASSPNDPGNTIYF TGTGCCAGCAGCCCTAACGACCCTGGAAACACCATATATTTT
NA TRBD2 TRBJ2-7 TRBV4-1 CASSQRTTSGRAFNEQYF TGCGCCAGCAGCCAACGCACGACTAGCGGGAGGGCCTTCAACGAGCAGTACTTC
NA TRBD2 TRBJ2-3 TRBV5-5 CASSEGLALDTQYF TGTGCCAGCTCCGAGGGACTAGCTCTAGATACGCAGTATTTT
NA TRBD2 TRBJ2-2 TRBV2 CASSEVGEGLAYTGELFF TGTGCCAGCAGTGAAGTAGGCGAGGGACTAGCTTACACCGGGGAGCTGTTTTTT
few NA TRBJ1-2 TRBV6-5 CASSYGEGGYTF TGTGCCAGCAGTTACGGGGAAGGTGGCTACACCTTC
NA NA TRBJ1-5 TRBV5-8 CASSLGSNQPQHF TGTGCCAGCAGCTTGGGGAGCAATCAGCCCCAGCATTTT
NA TRBD2 TRBJ2-1 TRBV27 CASRPGLAYNEQFF TGTGCCAGCAGGCCGGGACTAGCCTACAATGAGCAGTTCTTC
NA NA TRBJ2-4 TRBV30 CAWSPKDIQYF TGTGCCTGGAGCCCGAAGGACATTCAGTACTTC
NA TRBD2 TRBJ2-3 TRBV13 CASSLKGLAGGKSTDTQYF TGTGCCAGCAGCTTAAAAGGGCTAGCGGGAGGAAAGAGCACAGATACGCAGTATTTT
NA TRBD2 TRBJ2-4 TRBV9 CASSASGKNIQYF TGTGCCAGCAGCGCTAGCGGTAAAAACATTCAGTACTTC